This TCR beta chain was captured by sequencing in a study of T cells in Graves' hyperthyroidism and ophthalmopathy. Findings and caveats of the study: Onset of ophthalmopathy came a median 6.5 months after the model predicted it.

The ends lost 4 bases at V and 2 bases at J; junction bases unmatched: 6. This CDR3 has 14 amino acids. Germline values: CDR1 SGHRS, CDR2 YFSETQ. This clonotype was detected ten times or more. Its antigen is unknown. Amplification targeted TCR beta CDR3 regions from RNA transcripts. During a first-round RT-PCR of the TCR CDR3, the HTBI primer set was used. TCRdb re-called the multiplex PCR reads through MiXCR, storing one row per CDR3 protein. This table has 550,000 to 700,000 distinct CDR3 sequences, approximately 44% appearing once. The sequencing sample was made of peripheral blood or thyroid tissue (not recorded which). This chain uses TRBV5-1 with TRBJ2-7; 7 bases match TRBD1. This receptor was taken from an adult woman with Graves' disease, either hyperthyroidism or ophthalmopathy (not recorded which). The CDR3 bases are TGCGCCAGCAGCACCGACAGGGCCCCCTACGAGCAGTACTTC. As protein: CASSTDRAPYEQYF.